This T cell receptor (beta chain) was obtained from a study of blood T cells in healthy people across ages. Study-wide background: Per two T cells, about one barcoded beta molecule was captured through template switching. Study-wide results and limits: Age brought a roughly linear fall in TCR beta diversity measured per million T cells. Percentage of naive T cells showed a strong correlation with TCR beta diversity.

Notes on this clonotype: Its antigen remains unidentified.

Trimming shortened V by 0 bases and J by 7 bases, and 15 bases separated the two germline ends. The CDR3 length is 15 residues. Germline V gene lookup returns CDR1 DFQATT and CDR2 SNEGSKA (reference sequence). A second about 6 to 12 cycle PCR used barcoded and J-beta primers. Template switching added a 12-random-nucleotide identifier to every cDNA molecule. One entry per CDR3 protein, called by TCRdb with MiXCR from the 5' RACE reads. The sample has around 1,600,000 distinct CDR3 sequences, roughly 43% seen once; the top ten hold around 4%. This rearrangement joins TRBV20-1 to TRBJ2-2; D is possibly TRBD1 (6 bases). Material: blood. The receptor was derived from a woman younger than 30 in good health. CDR3 sequence reads: CSARDDRRFYGELFF. For the CDR3, the DNA is TGCAGTGCTAGAGATGACAGGAGGTTTTACGGGGAGCTGTTTTTT.